The rows below give T cell receptor beta chains drawn from one sample of a study of technical replicates of blood from a few donors. Generated by immunoSEQ multiplex PCR, the TCRdb table keeps only in-frame clones and is missing some. The sample contains approximately 73,000 clones, over 90% of which appear only once. The material sequenced was T cells isolated from PBMCs. Source of these receptors: a human donor in good health. Each CDR3 is given with its conserved first and last residue. The D gene is left open where the match is weak. Clone sizes are given selectively: once, few, many, or a class where the clone is expanded.

CDR3 length	D gene	V gene	J gene	clone size	CDR3 protein	CDR3 DNA
15	TRBD1	TRBV25-1	TRBJ2-3	-	CASRTTGGRGDTQYF	TGTGCCAGCAGGACGACAGGGGGTCGGGGAGATACGCAGTATTTT
13	-	TRBV19	TRBJ1-1	once	CASGPGWNTEAFF	TGTGCCAGTGGCCCGGGGTGGAACACTGAAGCTTTCTTT
14	-	TRBV5-1	TRBJ2-7	once	CASSTSGSGYEQYF	TGCGCCAGCAGCACGTCCGGGAGCGGGTACGAGCAGTACTTC
12	-	TRBV2	TRBJ2-5	-	CASTLITVYLNF	TGTGCCAGTACCCTCATCACCGTATATCTAAACTTC
12	-	TRBV5-8	TRBJ2-2	-	CAQSGGEGELFF	TGTGCCCAGTCTGGCGGGGAAGGGGAGCTGTTTTTT
13	-	TRBV4-1	TRBJ2-7	-	CASSGLRKGEQYF	TGCGCCAGCAGCGGACTCAGAAAGGGCGAGCAGTACTTC
16	TRBD2	TRBV7-6	TRBJ2-1	-	CASSLEAGGAYNEQFF	TGTGCCAGCAGCTTAGAAGCGGGAGGGGCTTACAATGAGCAGTTCTTC
12	-	TRBV30	TRBJ2-7	-	CAWSIGSHEQYF	TGTGCCTGGAGTATCGGGTCCCACGAGCAGTACTTC
14	TRBD1	TRBV10-1	TRBJ2-7	few	CASSRYRGRDEQYF	TGCGCCAGCAGCCGTTACAGGGGGCGCGACGAGCAGTACTTC
17	TRBD1	TRBV27	TRBJ2-1	-	CASSWGQGAGVANEQFF	TGTGCCAGCAGTTGGGGACAGGGGGCGGGTGTGGCCAATGAGCAGTTCTTC
14	TRBD1	TRBV5-1	TRBJ2-7	-	CASSRTGGTDEQYF	TGCGCCAGCAGCCGTACAGGGGGGACAGACGAGCAGTACTTC
13	TRBD1	TRBV6-1	TRBJ1-6	-	CATQDRDNSPLHF	TGTGCCACCCAGGACAGGGATAATTCACCCCTCCACTTT
11	-	TRBV27	TRBJ2-3	-	CASIGGDTQYF	TGTGCCAGCATCGGGGGAGATACGCAGTATTTT
15	-	TRBV27	TRBJ2-1	-	CASRPVQSGRDEQFF	TGTGCCAGCAGGCCTGTACAGTCCGGGCGGGATGAGCAGTTCTTC
14	-	TRBV5-1	TRBJ1-1	-	CASSLGGLNTEAFF	TGCGCCAGCAGCTTGGGGGGCTTGAACACTGAAGCTTTCTTT
13	TRBD2	TRBV30	TRBJ2-1	-	CAYLSGNYNEQFF	TGTGCCTACCTTAGCGGGAACTACAATGAGCAGTTCTTC